A single sample is the source of the 5 T cell receptor beta chains below, sequenced in a study of T cell responses to AZD1222 COVID-19 vaccine. Sequencing used immunoSEQ multiplex PCR; TCRdb keeps in-frame clones, though not all of them. The sample has approximately 93,000 clones; about nine tenths are singletons. The sample here was peripheral blood, taken 28 days after the second AZD1222 dose. These receptors were obtained from an adult who received the AZD1222 COVID-19 vaccine.

The chain is built from TRBV18 and TRBJ2-5; 7 nucleotides line up with TRBD2. The CDR3 has 15 amino acids. CDR1 is KGHSH, CDR2 LQKENI, per germline. J lost 5 bases, V lost 3 bases, and 9 bases had no gene match. The CDR3 is CASSPQGLGFETQYF. The CDR3 region has the DNA TGTGCCAGCTCACCCCAAGGACTAGGGTTCGAGACCCAGTACTTC.

The V and J genes are TRBV9 and TRBJ2-2; D perhaps matches TRBD1 (6 bases). The CDR3 has 14 amino acids. V was cut by 3 bases and J by 7 bases, with 13 bases left in between. Germline lookup yields CDR1 SGDLS and CDR2 YYNGEE. As DNA, the CDR3 is TGTGCCAGCAGCGCGGGACAAGAAAACGGGGAGCTGTTTTTT. Its protein product is CASSAGQENGELFF. The entire variable domain, with the rest obtained from reference TRBV9 and TRBJ2-2, is as follows: DSGVTQTPKHLITATGQRVTLRCSPRSGDLSVYWYQQSLDQGLQFLIQYYNGEERAKGNILERFSAQQFPDLHSELNLSSLELGDSALYFCASSAGQENGELFFGEGSRLTVL.

The chain combines TRBV25-1 with TRBJ1-1; D unclear. V was clipped by 4 bases and J by 0 bases, with 9 bases between them. The CDR3 sequence is 14 residues long. The germline CDR1 and CDR2 sequences are MGHDK and SYGVNS. This CDR3 is CASSVGLMNTEAFF. As DNA, the CDR3 is TGTGCCAGCAGTGTGGGCCTTATGAACACTGAAGCTTTCTTT.

This CDR3 is CASSLVPGYYGYTF. DNA for the CDR3: TGTGCCAGCAGCTTAGTCCCAGGTTACTATGGCTACACCTTC. This sequence joins TRBV7-2 and TRBJ1-2; D is uncertain. The CDR3 consists of 14 residues. Germline lookup yields CDR1 SGHTA and CDR2 FQGNSA. The V end was cut by 1 base, the J end by 3 bases, with 9 bases between. The full variable domain, completed using reference TRBV7-2 and TRBJ1-2, is GAGVSQSPSNKVTEKGKDVELRCDPISGHTALYWYRQSLGQGLEFLIYFQGNSAPDKSGLPSDRFSAERTGGSVSTLTIQRTQQEDSAVYLCASSLVPGYYGYTFGSGTRLTVV.

This clone has only one observation. The chain combines TRBV21-1 with TRBJ2-1; the table's D call TRBD2 went unverified against the DNA. TRBV21-1 is listed as a pseudogene. The CDR3 is made up of 18 amino acids. CDR3 nucleotides: TGTGCCAGCAGCAAAGTTCCTTTTAGTGGGGGGGCGTTCGATGAGCAGTTCTTC. Protein sequence: CASSKVPFSGGAFDEQFF.